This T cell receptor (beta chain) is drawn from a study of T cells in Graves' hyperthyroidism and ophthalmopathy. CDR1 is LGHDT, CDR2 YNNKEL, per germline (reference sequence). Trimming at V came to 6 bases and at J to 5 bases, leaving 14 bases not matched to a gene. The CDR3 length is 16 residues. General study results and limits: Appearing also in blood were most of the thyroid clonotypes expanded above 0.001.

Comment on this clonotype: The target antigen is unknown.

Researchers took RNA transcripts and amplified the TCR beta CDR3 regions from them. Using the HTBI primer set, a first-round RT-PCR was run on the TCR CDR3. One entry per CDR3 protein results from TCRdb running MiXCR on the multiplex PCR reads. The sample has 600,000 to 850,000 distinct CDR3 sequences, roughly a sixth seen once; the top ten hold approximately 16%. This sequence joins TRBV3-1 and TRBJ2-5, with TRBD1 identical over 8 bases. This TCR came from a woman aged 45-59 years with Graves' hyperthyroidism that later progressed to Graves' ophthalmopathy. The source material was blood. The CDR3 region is CASSARRGRISETQYF. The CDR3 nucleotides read TGTGCCAGCAGTGCCCGCAGGGGGCGGATAAGCGAGACCCAGTACTTC.